This TCR beta chain comes out of a study of blood T cell repertoires in COVID-19. Study-level information: Researchers got acute and convalescent COVID-19 samples from the United States, Italy and Spain. The analysed material was cDNA or gDNA that came from T cells, B-cell-depleted T cells, or PBMCs.

The CDR3 length is 14 residues. Germline V gene sequence: CDR1 SGHRS, CDR2 YFSETQ. J was trimmed by 3 bases and V by 1 base; bases with no gene match: 2. Sequencing was performed with immunoSEQ multiplex PCR; in TCRdb, only in-frame clones are kept and a portion is missing. Here the sample spans under 300,000 clones, roughly 86% being singletons. The clonotype originates from a woman aged 70-85 years with active or convalescent COVID-19. The sample consisted of peripheral blood. The rearrangement links TRBV5-1 to TRBJ2-7; the match to TRBD2 covers 9 bases. The CDR3 DNA sequence: TGCGCCAGCAGCTTGAGACTAGCGGACTACGAGCAGTACTTC. This translates into CASSLRLADYEQYF. The full variable domain, in which reference TRBV5-1 and TRBJ2-7 provide the parts outside the CDR3, is KAGVTQTPRYLIKTRGQQVTLSCSPISGHRSVSWYQQTPGQGLQFLFEYFSETQRNKGNFPGRFSGRQFSNSRSEMNVSTLELGDSALYLCASSLRLADYEQYFGPGTRLTVT.